Below are 22 T cell receptor beta chains sequenced from a single sample in a study of blood T cell repertoires in COVID-19. The protocol was immunoSEQ multiplex PCR, while the TCRdb copy is restricted to in-frame clones and leaves out a portion. The top ten hold about 2.5% of the sample, which has over 200,000 clones, approximately 90% seen once. Specimen: peripheral blood. These receptors originate from a man aged 30 to 39 with COVID-19, enrolled during active disease.

The chain combines TRBV24-1 with TRBJ2-1; 10 positions match TRBD1. Germline V gives CDR1 KGHDR, CDR2 SFDVKD. The CDR3 covers 16 residues. Trimming cost V 6 bases and J 8 bases; bases outside gene matches: 12. In DNA, the CDR3 is TGTGCCACCAGTTTTCAGCGACAGGGGGCTCTAGATGAGCAGTTCTTC. It is translated as CATSFQRQGALDEQFF.

The V and J genes are TRBV7-2 and TRBJ1-1, with D possibly matching TRBD1 (6 bases). Trimming cost V 2 bases and J 2 bases, with 15 bases left between them. The CDR3 sequence is 16 residues long. The germline V gene encodes CDR1 SGHTA and CDR2 FQGNSA. The CDR3 coding sequence is TGTGCCAGCAGCTTATGGGGGGGCCCTACCAACACTGAAGCTTTCTTT. Amino acid sequence: CASSLWGGPTNTEAFF.

This clone has just a few counts. This sequence joins TRBV2 and TRBJ2-2; 9 positions agree with TRBD2. With V trimmed by 10 bases and J by 4 bases, 13 bases remained unmatched. From germline, CDR1 is SNHLY and CDR2 FYNNEI. This CDR3 is built from 16 residues. CDR3: CATGGSGRGGTGELFF. The CDR3 bases are TGTGCCACCGGTGGTAGCGGGAGAGGTGGCACCGGGGAGCTGTTTTTT. The full variable domain, with the rest looked up from reference TRBV2 and TRBJ2-2, is EPEVTQTPSHQVTQMGQEVILRCVPISNHLYFYWYRQILGQKVEFLVSFYNNEISEKSEIFDDQFSVERPDGSNFTLKIRSTKLEDSAMYFCATGGSGRGGTGELFFGEGSRLTVL.

The rearrangement uses TRBV29-1 and TRBJ2-7, with TRBD2 as a possible D gene (5 bases). Between the trimmed V and J ends, which lost 6 bases and 11 bases, there was a span of 23 bases. Germline V CDR1 and CDR2: SQVTM, ANQGSEA. CDR3 length: 13 residues. CDR3 residues: CSVEEAAGQRKYF. CDR3 bases: TGCAGCGTCGAGGAGGCGGCCGGGCAGAGAAAGTACTTC.

V is TRBV2 and J is TRBJ1-2, with D tentatively TRBD1 (6 bases). V lost 2 bases and J 4 bases, leaving 11 bases between the germline ends. The CDR3 has 14 residues. Germline V CDR1 and CDR2: SNHLY, FYNNEI. This chain's CDR3 is CASSEWQGSYGYTF. DNA for the CDR3: TGTGCCAGCAGTGAATGGCAGGGGAGCTATGGCTACACCTTC.

The chain couples TRBV5-4 to TRBJ1-4, with 11 bases fitting TRBD1. The germline gives CDR1 SGHNT, CDR2 YYREEE (reference sequence). Trimming removed 4 bases from V and 8 bases from J; junction bases left unmatched: 7. The CDR3 extends over 15 amino acids. The CDR3 coding sequence is TGTGCCAGCAGCCCTGGGGGGACAGGGGGAGAAAAACTGTTTTTT. Its protein product is CASSPGGTGGEKLFF.

V usage is TRBV29-1 and J usage is TRBJ1-1; D gene unclear. The CDR3 has 11 residues. V lost 4 bases to trimming and J lost 7 bases, with 10 bases between them. CDR1 SQVTM and CDR2 ANQGSEA come from the germline V gene. The CDR3 region has the DNA TGCAGCGTTGCCCGGTGGAGTGAAGCTTTCTTT. Translation gives CSVARWSEAFF.

V gene TRBV7-9 combines with J gene TRBJ1-1, with 8 bases aligning to TRBD1. Trimming took 2 bases from V and 3 from J; bases not matched to a gene: 5. The CDR3 has 15 amino acids. Germline CDR1 is SEHNR and CDR2 is FQNEAQ (reference sequence). The CDR3 sequence is CASSLSLTGDTEAFF. CDR3 coding DNA: TGTGCCAGCAGCTTATCACTGACAGGGGACACTGAAGCTTTCTTT. The entire variable domain, with the rest obtained from reference TRBV7-9 and TRBJ1-1, is as follows: DTGVSQNPRHKITKRGQNVTFRCDPISEHNRLYWYRQTLGQGPEFLTYFQNEAQLEKSRLLSDRFSAERPKGSFSTLEIQRTEQGDSAMYLCASSLSLTGDTEAFFGQGTRLTVV.

This chain links TRBV28 with TRBJ2-7; 10 nucleotides match TRBD1. The length of the CDR3 is 16 residues. The junction had 13 bases not matched to a gene; V was cut back by 7 bases and J by 4 bases. Germline CDR1 and CDR2: MDHEN and SYDVKM. DNA for the CDR3: TGTGCCAGCACCAGTCCGGCGGACAGGGGGGGATACGAGCAGTACTTC. Its translation: CASTSPADRGGYEQYF.

This clone has a single count. The chain is built from TRBV4-3 and TRBJ1-2, with TRBD1 matching 8 bases. This CDR3 is built from 14 residues. Germline lookup yields CDR1 LGHNA and CDR2 YSLEER. V was clipped by 4 bases and J by 2 bases; unmatched bases: 3. Here the CDR3 DNA reads TGCGCCAGCAGCCCCCGACAGGGGAACTATGGCTACACCTTC. Translating it yields CASSPRQGNYGYTF.

The rearrangement links TRBV4-1 to TRBJ1-5, with TRBD1 matching over 8 bases. Germline assignment: CDR1 MGHRA and CDR2 YSYEKL. V shed 3 bases and J 3 bases; nucleotides not matched to a gene: 4. This CDR3 comprises 15 residues. Here the CDR3 reads CASSHGQGLNQPQHF. CDR3 sequence (DNA): TGCGCCAGCAGCCACGGACAGGGACTCAATCAGCCCCAGCATTTT.

This clone was seen just once. The gene calls are TRBV9 and TRBJ1-1, with 9 bases that match TRBD1. CDR1 and CDR2 (germline): SGDLS, YYNGEE. V shed 4 bases and J 5 bases; nucleotides not matched to a gene: 12. This CDR3 region has 16 residues. The CDR3 nucleotides read TGTGCCAGCAGCCGGGACAGGGTCTTCGCGGGGACTGAAGCTTTCTTT. Its protein is CASSRDRVFAGTEAFF.

In its sample, this clone was seen once. The sample has other DNA sequences that encode this CDR3 too. The gene calls are TRBV5-1 and TRBJ1-5, with D hard to call. Trimming stripped 4 bases from V and 2 bases from J, with 10 bases between. The germline CDR1 and CDR2 sequences are SGHRS and YFSETQ. This CDR3 is 14 amino acids long. DNA of the CDR3: TGCGCCAGCAGCCCCGAGGGCGGCAATCAGCCCCAGCATTTT. Its translation is CASSPEGGNQPQHF.

This clone showed up just a few times. The CDR3 sequence: CASSFGTGQFYNEQFF. For the CDR3, the DNA is TGCGCCAGCAGCTTCGGAACAGGACAGTTCTACAATGAGCAGTTCTTC. V and J are TRBV5-1 and TRBJ2-1, with D possibly being TRBD1 (6 bases). Trimming took off 2 bases at V and 3 bases at J, with 15 bases between the two ends. The length of the CDR3 is 16 residues. CDR1 and CDR2 from the germline V gene are SGHRS and YFSETQ.

The rearrangement uses TRBV5-1 and TRBJ2-6; TRBD1 agrees at 10 bases. V shed 2 bases and J 3 bases; nucleotides not matched to a gene: 11. CDR3 length: 19 amino acids. The germline CDR1 and CDR2 sequences are SGHRS and YFSETQ. DNA for the CDR3: TGCGCCAGCAGCTTTCTAATGGACAGGGGGAAGAGTGGGGCCAACGTCCTGACTTTC. Its translation: CASSFLMDRGKSGANVLTF.

J is TRBJ1-2 and V is TRBV6-5, with 8 bases identical to TRBD1. V was pared by 8 bases and J by 5 bases, with 10 bases of the junction left unmatched. Germline lookup yields CDR1 MNHEY and CDR2 SVGAGI. The CDR3 runs 14 residues. CDR3 region: CASLRTGKDYGYTF. DNA of the CDR3: TGTGCCAGCTTAAGGACAGGGAAGGATTATGGCTACACCTTC.

This rearrangement joins TRBV25-1 to TRBJ2-7; 13 nucleotides align to TRBD2. This CDR3 contains 15 residues. J lost 5 bases, V lost 10 bases, and 11 bases had no gene match. From germline, CDR1 is MGHDK and CDR2 SYGVNS. CDR3: CATGGRGLAGDEQYF. CDR3 in DNA: TGTGCCACCGGTGGGCGCGGACTAGCGGGGGACGAGCAGTACTTC.

This chain joins TRBV9 and TRBJ1-3; 12 bases fit TRBD1. From germline, CDR1 is SGDLS and CDR2 YYNGEE. V dropped 2 bases and J dropped 6; count of bases not matched to a gene: 6. The CDR3 extends over 16 amino acids. The DNA of the CDR3 is TGTGCCAGCAGCGTGGAGCCGGGACAGGGGGCAAACACCATATATTTT. As protein: CASSVEPGQGANTIYF.

For the CDR3, the DNA is TGTGCCAGCTCACCTGGGACTAGCGGGGGATTCACAGATACGCAGTATTTT. Amino acids: CASSPGTSGGFTDTQYF. The V call is TRBV18, the J call TRBJ2-3, with 14 nucleotides matching TRBD2. Germline V CDR1 and CDR2: KGHSH, LQKENI. The CDR3 consists of 17 residues. The V gene end was trimmed by 3 bases and the J gene end by 2 bases; junction bases not matched to a gene: 4. Drawing the rest from reference TRBV18 and TRBJ2-3, the complete variable domain is NAGVMQNPRHLVRRRGQEARLRCSPMKGHSHVYWYRQLPEEGLKFMVYLQKENIIDESGMPKERFSAEFPKEGPSILRIQQVVRGDSAAYFCASSPGTSGGFTDTQYFGPGTRLTVL.

This sequence joins TRBV29-1 and TRBJ1-4; 7 nucleotides match TRBD1. Trimming removed 7 bases from V and 8 bases from J; junction bases left unmatched: 10. Germline CDR1 SQVTM, CDR2 ANQGSEA. This CDR3 spans 13 amino acids. DNA for the CDR3: TGCAGCGCTAGGGGGACAGTCCTAGAAAAACTGTTTTTT. This translates into CSARGTVLEKLFF.

The chain carries TRBV12-3 or TRBV12-4 and TRBJ1-1, with D uncertain. Trimming cost V 6 bases and J 0 bases, with 5 bases left between them. This CDR3 contains 12 residues. The CDR3 reads CASRRMNTEAFF. In DNA form, the CDR3 reads TGTGCCAGCAGGAGAATGAACACTGAAGCTTTCTTT.

By its share, this clone is medium-sized. V usage is TRBV29-1 and J usage is TRBJ1-2, with D possibly being TRBD1 (5 bases). The length of the CDR3 is 13 residues. Germline CDR1 SQVTM, CDR2 ANQGSEA. Here the CDR3 reads CSIRALLGYGYTF. DNA for the CDR3: TGCAGTATCAGGGCACTCCTGGGCTATGGCTACACCTTC.